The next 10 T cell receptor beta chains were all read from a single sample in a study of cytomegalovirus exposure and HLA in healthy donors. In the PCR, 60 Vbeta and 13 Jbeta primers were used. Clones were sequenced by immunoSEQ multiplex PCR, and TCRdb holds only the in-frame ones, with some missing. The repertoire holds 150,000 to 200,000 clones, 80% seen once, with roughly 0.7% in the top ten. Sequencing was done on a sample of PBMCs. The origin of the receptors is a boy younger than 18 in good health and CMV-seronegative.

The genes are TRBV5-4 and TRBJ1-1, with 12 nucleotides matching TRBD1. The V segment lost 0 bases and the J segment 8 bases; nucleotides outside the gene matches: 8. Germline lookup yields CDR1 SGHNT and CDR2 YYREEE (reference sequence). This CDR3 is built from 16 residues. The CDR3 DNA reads TGTGCCAGCAGCTTGGGGATAGGGACAGGGGGCGTGGAAGCTTTCTTT. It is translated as CASSLGIGTGGVEAFF.

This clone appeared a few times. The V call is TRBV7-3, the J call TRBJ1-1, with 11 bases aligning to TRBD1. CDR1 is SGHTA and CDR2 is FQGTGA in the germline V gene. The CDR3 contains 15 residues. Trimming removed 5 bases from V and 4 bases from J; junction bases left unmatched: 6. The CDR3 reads CASSPDRGRATEAFF. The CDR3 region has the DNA TGTGCCAGCAGCCCGGACAGGGGGCGAGCCACTGAAGCTTTCTTT.

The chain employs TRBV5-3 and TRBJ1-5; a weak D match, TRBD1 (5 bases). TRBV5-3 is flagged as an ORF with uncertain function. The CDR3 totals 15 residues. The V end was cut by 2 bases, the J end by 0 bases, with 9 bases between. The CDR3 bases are TGTGCCAGAAGCTTTCCTCAGGGTAGCAATCAGCCCCAGCATTTT. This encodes CARSFPQGSNQPQHF.

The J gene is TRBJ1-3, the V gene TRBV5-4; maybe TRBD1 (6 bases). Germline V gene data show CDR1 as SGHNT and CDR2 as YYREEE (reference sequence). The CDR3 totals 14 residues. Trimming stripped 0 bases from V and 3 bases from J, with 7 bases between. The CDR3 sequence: CASSLAGVGNTIYF. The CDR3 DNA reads TGTGCCAGCAGCTTGGCAGGGGTTGGAAACACCATATATTTT.

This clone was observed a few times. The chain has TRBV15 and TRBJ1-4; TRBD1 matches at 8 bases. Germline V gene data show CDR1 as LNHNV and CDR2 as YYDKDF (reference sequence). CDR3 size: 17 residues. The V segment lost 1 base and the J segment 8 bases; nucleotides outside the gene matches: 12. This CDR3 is CATSRGTLDRAYEKLFF. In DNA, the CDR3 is TGTGCCACCAGCAGAGGGACGTTGGACAGGGCTTACGAAAAACTGTTTTTT. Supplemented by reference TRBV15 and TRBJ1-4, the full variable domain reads DAMVIQNPRYQVTQFGKPVTLSCSQTLNHNVMYWYQQKSSQAPKLLFHYYDKDFNNEADTPDNFQSRRPNTSFCFLDIRSPGLGDTAMYLCATSRGTLDRAYEKLFFGSGTQLSVL.

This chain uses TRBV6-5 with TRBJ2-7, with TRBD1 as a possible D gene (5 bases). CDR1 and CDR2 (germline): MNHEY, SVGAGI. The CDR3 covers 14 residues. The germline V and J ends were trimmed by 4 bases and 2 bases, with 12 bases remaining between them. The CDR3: CASSLTRVAYEQYF. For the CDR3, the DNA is TGTGCCAGCAGTTTGACCAGGGTTGCCTACGAGCAGTACTTC.

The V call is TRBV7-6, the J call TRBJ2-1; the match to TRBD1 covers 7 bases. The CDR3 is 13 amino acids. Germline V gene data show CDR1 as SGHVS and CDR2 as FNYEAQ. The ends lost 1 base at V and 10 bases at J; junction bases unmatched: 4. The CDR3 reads CASSLEGAGEQFF. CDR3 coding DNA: TGTGCCAGCAGCTTAGAGGGGGCGGGCGAGCAGTTCTTC.

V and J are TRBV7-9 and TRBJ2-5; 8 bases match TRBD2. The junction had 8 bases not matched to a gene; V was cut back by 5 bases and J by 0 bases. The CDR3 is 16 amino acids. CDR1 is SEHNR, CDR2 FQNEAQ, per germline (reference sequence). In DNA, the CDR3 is TGTGCCAGCAGCCCCATAGCGGGACTGTACCAAGAGACCCAGTACTTC. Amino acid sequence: CASSPIAGLYQETQYF.

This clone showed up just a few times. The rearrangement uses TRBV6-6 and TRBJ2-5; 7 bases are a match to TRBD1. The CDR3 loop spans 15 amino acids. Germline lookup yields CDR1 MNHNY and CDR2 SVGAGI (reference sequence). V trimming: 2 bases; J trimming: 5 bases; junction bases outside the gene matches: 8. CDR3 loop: CASSYTKTGKETQYF. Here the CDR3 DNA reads TGTGCCAGCAGTTACACTAAGACAGGGAAGGAGACCCAGTACTTC.

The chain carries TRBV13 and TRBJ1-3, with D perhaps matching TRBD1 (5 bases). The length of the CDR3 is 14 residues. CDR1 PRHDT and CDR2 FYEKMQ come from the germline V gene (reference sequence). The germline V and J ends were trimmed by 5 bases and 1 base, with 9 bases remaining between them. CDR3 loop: CASSGTGSGNTIYF. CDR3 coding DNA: TGTGCCAGCAGCGGAACAGGTTCTGGAAACACCATATATTTT.